This T cell receptor (beta chain) came from a study of T cells in Graves' hyperthyroidism and ophthalmopathy. Whole-study results and caveats: The model's output predicted ophthalmopathy at a median of about 5.9 months prior to onset.

The TCR beta CDR3 regions underwent amplification using RNA transcripts as the source. First-round RT-PCR of the TCR CDR3 relied on the HTBI primer set. MiXCR, applied by TCRdb to the multiplex PCR reads, yields one record per CDR3 protein. The data hold almost 600,000 distinct CDR3 sequences, with more than 45% observed a single time. Stable Graves' hyperthyroidism meant no ophthalmopathy progression within 18 months. Worth noting for this clonotype: The antigen is unknown. Mismatch with germline at one junction end may stem from a read error.

The CDR3 length is 15 residues. Germline assignment: CDR1 ENHRY and CDR2 SYGVKD. Material: peripheral blood or thyroid tissue (not recorded which). This sequence joins TRBV10-3 and TRBJ2-7; 8 nucleotides align to TRBD2. The receptor comes from a young woman with Graves' hyperthyroidism. The DNA of the CDR3 is TGTGCCACCGACCCCACTAGCGGTTACTCCTACGAGCACTACTTC. It yields the protein CATDPTSGYSYEHYF.